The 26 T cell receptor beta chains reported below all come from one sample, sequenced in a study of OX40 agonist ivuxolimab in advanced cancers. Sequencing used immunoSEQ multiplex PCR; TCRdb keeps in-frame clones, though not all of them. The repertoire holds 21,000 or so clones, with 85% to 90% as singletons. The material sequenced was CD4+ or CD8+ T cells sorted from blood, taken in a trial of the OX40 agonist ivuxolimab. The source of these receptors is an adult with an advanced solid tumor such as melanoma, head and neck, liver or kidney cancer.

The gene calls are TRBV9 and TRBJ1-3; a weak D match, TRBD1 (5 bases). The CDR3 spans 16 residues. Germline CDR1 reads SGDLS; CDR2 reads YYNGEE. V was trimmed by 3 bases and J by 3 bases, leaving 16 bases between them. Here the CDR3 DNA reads TGTGCCAGCAGCGCAGAAAGGGGCGCCATTGGAAACACCATATATTTT. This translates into CASSAERGAIGNTIYF.

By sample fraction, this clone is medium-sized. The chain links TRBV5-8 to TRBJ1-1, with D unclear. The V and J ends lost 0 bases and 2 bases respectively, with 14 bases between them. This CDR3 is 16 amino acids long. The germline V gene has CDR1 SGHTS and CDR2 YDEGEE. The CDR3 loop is CASSLGSTDLNTEAFF. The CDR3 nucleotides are TGTGCCAGCAGCTTGGGGAGTACGGACCTCAACACTGAAGCTTTCTTT.

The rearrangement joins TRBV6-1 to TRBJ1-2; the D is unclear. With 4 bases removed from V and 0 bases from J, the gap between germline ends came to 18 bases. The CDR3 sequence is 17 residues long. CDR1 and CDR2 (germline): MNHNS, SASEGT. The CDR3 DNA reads TGTGCCAGCAGTGTCCCTCCTCTATTGGGATCTAACTATGGCTACACCTTC. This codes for CASSVPPLLGSNYGYTF.

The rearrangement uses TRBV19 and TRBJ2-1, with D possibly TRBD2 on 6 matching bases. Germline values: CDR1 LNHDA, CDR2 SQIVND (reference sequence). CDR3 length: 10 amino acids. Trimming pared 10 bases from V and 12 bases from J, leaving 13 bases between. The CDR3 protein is CATWSGSQFF. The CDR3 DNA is TGTGCCACTTGGAGCGGGTCGCAGTTCTTC.

CDR3 in DNA: TGTGCCACCATAACAACAGGGCACTACGAGCAGTACTTC. Protein product: CATITTGHYEQYF. The chain couples TRBV28 to TRBJ2-7; maybe TRBD1 (6 bases). Germline V CDR1 and CDR2: MDHEN, SYDVKM. The germline V and J ends were trimmed by 10 bases and 3 bases, with 16 bases remaining between them. The CDR3 has 13 amino acids.

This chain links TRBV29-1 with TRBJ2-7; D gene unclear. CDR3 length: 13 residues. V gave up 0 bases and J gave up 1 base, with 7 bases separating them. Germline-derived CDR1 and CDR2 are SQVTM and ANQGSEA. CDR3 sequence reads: CSVEDSPSYEQYF. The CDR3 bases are TGCAGCGTTGAAGATAGTCCATCCTACGAGCAGTACTTC.

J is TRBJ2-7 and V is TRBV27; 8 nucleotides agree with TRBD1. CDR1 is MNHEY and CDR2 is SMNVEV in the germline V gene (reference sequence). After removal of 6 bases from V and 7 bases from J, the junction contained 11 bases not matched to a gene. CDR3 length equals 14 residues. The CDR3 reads CASSLGTGRSEQYF. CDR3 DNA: TGTGCCAGCAGCCTGGGGACAGGTCGAAGTGAGCAGTACTTC.

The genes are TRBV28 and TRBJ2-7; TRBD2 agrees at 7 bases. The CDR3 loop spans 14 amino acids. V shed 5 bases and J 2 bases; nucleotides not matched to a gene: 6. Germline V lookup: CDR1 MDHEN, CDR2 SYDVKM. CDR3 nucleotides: TGTGCCAGCAGTGTCGGGGGGACGACCTACGAGCAGTACTTC. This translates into CASSVGGTTYEQYF. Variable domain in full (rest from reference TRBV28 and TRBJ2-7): DVKVTQSSRYLVKRTGEKVFLECVQDMDHENMFWYRQDPGLGLRLIYFSYDVKMKEKGDIPEGYSVSREKKERFSLILESASTNQTSMYLCASSVGGTTYEQYFGPGTRLTVT.

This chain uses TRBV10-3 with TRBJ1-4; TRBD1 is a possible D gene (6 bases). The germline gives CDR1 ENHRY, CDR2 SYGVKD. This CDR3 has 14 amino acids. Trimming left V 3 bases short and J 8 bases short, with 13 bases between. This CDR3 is CAISDGGAPEKLFF. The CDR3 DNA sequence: TGTGCCATCAGTGATGGGGGGGCGCCGGAAAAACTGTTTTTT.

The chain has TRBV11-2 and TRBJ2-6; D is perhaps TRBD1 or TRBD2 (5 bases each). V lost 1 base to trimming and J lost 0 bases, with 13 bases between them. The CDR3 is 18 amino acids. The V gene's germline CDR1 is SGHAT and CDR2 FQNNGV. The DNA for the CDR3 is TGTGCCAGCAGCTTAGGTGGGGGTACTTCCTCTGGGGCCAACGTCCTGACTTTC. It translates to CASSLGGGTSSGANVLTF.

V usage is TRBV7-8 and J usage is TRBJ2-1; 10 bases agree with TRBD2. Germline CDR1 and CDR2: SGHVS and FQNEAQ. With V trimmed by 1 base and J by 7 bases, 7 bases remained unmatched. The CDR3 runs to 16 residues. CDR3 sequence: CASSLESSGGANEQFF. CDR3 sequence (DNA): TGTGCCAGCAGCTTAGAGTCTAGCGGGGGAGCAAATGAGCAGTTCTTC.

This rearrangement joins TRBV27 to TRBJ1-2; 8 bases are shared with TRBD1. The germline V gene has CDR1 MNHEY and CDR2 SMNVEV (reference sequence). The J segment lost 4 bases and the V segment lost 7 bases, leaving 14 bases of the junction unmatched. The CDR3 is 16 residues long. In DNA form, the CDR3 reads TGTGCCAGCACCAGGGGGCCAGGCGCCGCGGGCTATGGCTACACCTTC. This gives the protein CASTRGPGAAGYGYTF.

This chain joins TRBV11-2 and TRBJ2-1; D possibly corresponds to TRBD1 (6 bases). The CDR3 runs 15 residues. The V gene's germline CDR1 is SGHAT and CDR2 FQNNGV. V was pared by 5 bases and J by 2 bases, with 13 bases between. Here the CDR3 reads CASSLRGGPYNEQFF. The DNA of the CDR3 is TGTGCCAGCAGCCTTCGAGGGGGTCCCTACAATGAGCAGTTCTTC.

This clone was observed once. The CDR3 DNA is TGTGCCAGCAGTGAGGTGGGAGGGGCCAGTTACGAGCAGTACTTC. Residues: CASSEVGGASYEQYF. The chain combines TRBV6-1 with TRBJ2-7; 7 bases align to TRBD2. Germline V gene lookup returns CDR1 MNHNS and CDR2 SASEGT. This CDR3 has 15 residues. The V gene end was trimmed by 3 bases and the J gene end by 4 bases; junction bases not matched to a gene: 9.

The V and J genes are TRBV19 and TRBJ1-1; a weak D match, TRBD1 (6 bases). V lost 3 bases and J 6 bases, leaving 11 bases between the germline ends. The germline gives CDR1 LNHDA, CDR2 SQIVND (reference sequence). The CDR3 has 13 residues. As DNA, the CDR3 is TGTGCCAGTAGTATGTCGGGGGCCGCTGAAGCTTTCTTT. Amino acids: CASSMSGAAEAFF. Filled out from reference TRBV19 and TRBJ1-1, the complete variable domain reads DGGITQSPKYLFRKEGQNVTLSCEQNLNHDAMYWYRQDPGQGLRLIYYSQIVNDFQKGDIAEGYSVSREKKESFPLTVTSAQKNPTAFYLCASSMSGAAEAFFGQGTRLTVV.

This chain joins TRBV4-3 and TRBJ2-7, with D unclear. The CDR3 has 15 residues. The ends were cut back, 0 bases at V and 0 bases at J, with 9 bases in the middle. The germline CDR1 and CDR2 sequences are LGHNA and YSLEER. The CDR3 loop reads CASSQERWSSYEQYF. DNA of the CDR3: TGCGCCAGCAGCCAAGAAAGATGGAGCTCCTACGAGCAGTACTTC.

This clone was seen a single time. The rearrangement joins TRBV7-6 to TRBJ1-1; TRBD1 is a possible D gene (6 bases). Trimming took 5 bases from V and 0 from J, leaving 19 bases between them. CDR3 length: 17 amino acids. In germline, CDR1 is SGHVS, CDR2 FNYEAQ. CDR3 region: CASSPGQPTPMNTEAFF. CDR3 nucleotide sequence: TGTGCCAGCAGCCCAGGACAGCCCACTCCTATGAACACTGAAGCTTTCTTT.

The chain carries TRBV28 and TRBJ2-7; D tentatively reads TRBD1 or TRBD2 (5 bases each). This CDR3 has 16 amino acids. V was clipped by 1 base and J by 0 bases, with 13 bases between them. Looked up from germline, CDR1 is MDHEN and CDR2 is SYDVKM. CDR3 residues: CASSLFGTESSYEQYF. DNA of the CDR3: TGTGCCAGCAGTTTATTCGGGACCGAGAGCTCCTACGAGCAGTACTTC.

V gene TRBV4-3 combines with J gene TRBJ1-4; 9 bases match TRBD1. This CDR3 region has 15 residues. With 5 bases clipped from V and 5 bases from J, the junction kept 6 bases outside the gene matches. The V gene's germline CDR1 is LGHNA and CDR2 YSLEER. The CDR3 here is CASSEPGQGNEKLFF. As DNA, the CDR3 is TGCGCCAGCAGCGAACCGGGACAGGGAAATGAAAAACTGTTTTTT.

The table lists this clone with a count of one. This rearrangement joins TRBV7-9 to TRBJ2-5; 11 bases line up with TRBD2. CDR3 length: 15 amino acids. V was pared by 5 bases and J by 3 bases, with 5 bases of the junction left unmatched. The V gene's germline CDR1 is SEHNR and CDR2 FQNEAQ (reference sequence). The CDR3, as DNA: TGTGCCAGCAGCACCCCGACTAGCGGGAAAGAGACCCAGTACTTC. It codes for CASSTPTSGKETQYF.

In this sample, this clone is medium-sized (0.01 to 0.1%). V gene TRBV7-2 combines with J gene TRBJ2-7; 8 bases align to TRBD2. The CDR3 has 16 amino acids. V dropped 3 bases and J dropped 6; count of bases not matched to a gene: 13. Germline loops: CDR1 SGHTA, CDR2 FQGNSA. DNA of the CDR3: TGTGCCAGCAGCTTGGCGGGAGGTACCTGGGGGAGCGAGCAGTACTTC. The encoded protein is CASSLAGGTWGSEQYF. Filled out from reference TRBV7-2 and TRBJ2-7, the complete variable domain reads GAGVSQSPSNKVTEKGKDVELRCDPISGHTALYWYRQSLGQGLEFLIYFQGNSAPDKSGLPSDRFSAERTGGSVSTLTIQRTQQEDSAVYLCASSLAGGTWGSEQYFGPGTRLTVT.

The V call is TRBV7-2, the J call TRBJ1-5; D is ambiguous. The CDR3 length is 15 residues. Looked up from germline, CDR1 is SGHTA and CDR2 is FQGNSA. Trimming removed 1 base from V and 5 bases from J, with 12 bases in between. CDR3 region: CASSLGAGWHQPQHF. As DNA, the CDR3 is TGTGCCAGCAGCTTAGGGGCCGGTTGGCATCAGCCCCAGCATTTT.

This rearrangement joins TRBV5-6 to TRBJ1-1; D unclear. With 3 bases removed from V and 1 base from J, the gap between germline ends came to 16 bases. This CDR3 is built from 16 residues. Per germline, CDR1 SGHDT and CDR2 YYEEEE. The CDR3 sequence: CASSSLMLGENTEAFF. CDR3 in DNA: TGTGCCAGCAGCTCCCTCATGTTGGGCGAGAACACTGAAGCTTTCTTT.

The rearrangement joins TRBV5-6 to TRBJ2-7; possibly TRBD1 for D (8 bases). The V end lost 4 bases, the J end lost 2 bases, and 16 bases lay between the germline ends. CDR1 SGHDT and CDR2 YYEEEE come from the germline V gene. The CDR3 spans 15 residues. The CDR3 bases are TGTGCCAGCAGCACCGGACAGGGAGGGCCCTACGAGCAGTACTTC. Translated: CASSTGQGGPYEQYF.

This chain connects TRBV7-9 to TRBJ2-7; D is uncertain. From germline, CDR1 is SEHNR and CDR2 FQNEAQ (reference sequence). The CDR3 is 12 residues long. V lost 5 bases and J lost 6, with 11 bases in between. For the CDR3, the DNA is TGTGCCAGCAGCCGCGCACACCCCGAGCAGTACTTC. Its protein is CASSRAHPEQYF.

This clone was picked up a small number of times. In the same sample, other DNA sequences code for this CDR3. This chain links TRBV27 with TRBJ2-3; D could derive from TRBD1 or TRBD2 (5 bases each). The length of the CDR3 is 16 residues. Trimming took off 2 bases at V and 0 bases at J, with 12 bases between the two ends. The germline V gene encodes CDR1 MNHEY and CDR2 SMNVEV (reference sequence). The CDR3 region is CASSLTSGGSTDTQYF. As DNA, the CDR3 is TGTGCCAGCAGTTTAACTAGTGGGGGTAGCACAGATACGCAGTATTTT.